Each of the 18 T cell receptor beta chains below was sequenced from the same sample in a study of blood T cell repertoires in COVID-19. Sequencing was performed with immunoSEQ multiplex PCR; in TCRdb, only in-frame clones are kept and a portion is missing. The table includes 150,000 to 200,000 clones, around 87% detected once. Sample: peripheral blood. The receptors derive from a man aged 60 to 69 with COVID-19, enrolled during active disease.

This rearrangement joins TRBV14 to TRBJ2-7; 8 nucleotides line up with TRBD1. Per the germline V gene, CDR1 is SGHDN and CDR2 is FVKESK. V gave up 2 bases and J gave up 2 bases; unmatched junction bases: 2. The CDR3 is 14 amino acids. This CDR3 reads CASSQQQGAYEQYF. The CDR3 bases are TGTGCCAGCAGCCAACAACAGGGGGCCTACGAGCAGTACTTC.

The V call is TRBV28, the J call TRBJ1-6; no definite D call. This CDR3 is 12 amino acids long. Trimming took off 5 bases at V and 7 bases at J, with 6 bases between the two ends. Germline V gene lookup returns CDR1 MDHEN and CDR2 SYDVKM. CDR3 residues: CASSPLNSPLHF. DNA for the CDR3: TGTGCCAGCAGTCCCTTAAATTCACCCCTCCACTTT.

The V and J genes are TRBV6-2 or TRBV6-3 and TRBJ1-5; D is perhaps TRBD1 (5 bases). The V end lost 0 bases, the J end lost 5 bases, and 11 bases lay between the germline ends. CDR3 length equals 15 residues. Germline V gives CDR1 MNHEY, CDR2 SVGEGT. The CDR3 DNA reads TGTGCCAGCAGTTACTCAGGGGTAAGGGATCAGCCCCAGCATTTT. This sequence encodes CASSYSGVRDQPQHF.

This clone was counted between two and nine times. The CDR3 protein is CASSPPYRDGNEQFF. The CDR3 DNA follows: TGTGCCAGCAGCCCACCCTACAGGGATGGGAATGAGCAGTTCTTC. V is TRBV7-9 and J is TRBJ2-1; TRBD1 might be the D (6 bases). The germline V gene has CDR1 SEHNR and CDR2 FQNEAQ (reference sequence). This CDR3 is 15 amino acids long. V shed 5 bases and J shed 7 bases, with 18 bases lying between them. Full variable domain (missing parts from reference TRBV7-9 and TRBJ2-1): DTGVSQNPRHKITKRGQNVTFRCDPISEHNRLYWYRQTLGQGPEFLTYFQNEAQLEKSRLLSDRFSAERPKGSFSTLEIQRTEQGDSAMYLCASSPPYRDGNEQFFGPGTRLTVL.

V is TRBV4-1 and J is TRBJ2-7; a possible D gene is TRBD2 (5 bases). Germline values: CDR1 MGHRA, CDR2 YSYEKL. The V and J ends lost 0 bases and 10 bases respectively, with 10 bases between them. The CDR3 has 12 amino acids. In DNA, the CDR3 is TGCGCCAGCAGCCAAGATTATGGAGGACAGTACTTC. Amino acid sequence: CASSQDYGGQYF.

The CDR3 DNA sequence: TGTGCCAGCAGCACCCCCGGGCAGGGGCAAGGCTACACCTTC. Protein product: CASSTPGQGQGYTF. The J gene is TRBJ1-2, the V gene TRBV9; a weak D match, TRBD1 (6 bases). Germline CDR1 reads SGDLS; CDR2 reads YYNGEE. Trimming left V 4 bases short and J 8 bases short, with 18 bases between. This CDR3 is 14 amino acids long.

This sequence joins TRBV6-5 and TRBJ2-5; the match to TRBD2 covers 15 bases. Germline CDR1 and CDR2: MNHEY and SVGAGI. This CDR3 region has 16 residues. With 2 bases clipped from V and 6 bases from J, the junction kept 4 bases outside the gene matches. CDR3 sequence: CASSYGGTSGGKTQYF. DNA for the CDR3: TGTGCCAGCAGTTACGGCGGGACTAGCGGGGGGAAGACCCAGTACTTC.

The genes are TRBV14 and TRBJ1-2; a possible D gene is TRBD1 (6 bases). The CDR3 contains 15 residues. V was pared by 0 bases and J by 5 bases, with 13 bases between. Germline V gene sequence: CDR1 SGHDN, CDR2 FVKESK. The DNA of the CDR3 is TGTGCCAGCAGCCAAGACCATCTCGGACAGTATGGCTACACCTTC. This translates into CASSQDHLGQYGYTF.

The CDR3 loop reads CASTSEGQVYNEQFF. The CDR3 DNA reads as TGTGCCAGCACCTCCGAGGGACAGGTCTACAATGAGCAGTTCTTC. The rearrangement links TRBV11-3 to TRBJ2-1, with 8 bases identical to TRBD1. Trimming removed 7 bases from V and 3 bases from J; junction bases left unmatched: 8. This CDR3 comprises 15 residues. Germline CDR1 SGHNT, CDR2 YENEEA.

This rearrangement joins TRBV5-1 to TRBJ2-2, with TRBD1 matching over 9 bases. This CDR3 region has 15 residues. The trim removed 0 bases at V and 6 bases at J, leaving 3 bases unmatched. The germline gives CDR1 SGHRS, CDR2 YFSETQ. The CDR3 reads CASSLGDRDAGELFF. CDR3 nucleotides: TGCGCCAGCAGCTTGGGGGACAGGGACGCCGGGGAGCTGTTTTTT.

The chain has TRBV5-1 and TRBJ2-7, with 8 bases matching TRBD1. The germline CDR1 and CDR2 sequences are SGHRS and YFSETQ. The junction had 4 bases not matched to a gene; V was cut back by 3 bases and J by 2 bases. This CDR3 spans 14 amino acids. The DNA for the CDR3 is TGCGCCAGCAGCTACGACAGGGGACCCTACGAGCAGTACTTC. Its translation is CASSYDRGPYEQYF.

This rearrangement joins TRBV7-2 to TRBJ2-3; 8 bases align to TRBD1. The V gene end was trimmed by 7 bases and the J gene end by 3 bases; junction bases not matched to a gene: 9. The CDR3 totals 15 residues. The germline V gene encodes CDR1 SGHTA and CDR2 FQGNSA. The CDR3 nucleotides are TGTGCCAGCACAAATCAGGGGGCGCTAACAGATACGCAGTATTTT. Its protein is CASTNQGALTDTQYF.

This chain links TRBV19 with TRBJ1-5; 7 bases are shared with TRBD1. Germline V gives CDR1 LNHDA, CDR2 SQIVND (reference sequence). J lost 2 bases, V lost 7 bases, and 5 bases had no gene match. This CDR3 region has 14 residues. This chain's CDR3 is CASNMQGGNQPQHF. Here the CDR3 DNA reads TGTGCCAGTAATATGCAGGGGGGCAATCAGCCCCAGCATTTT.

J is TRBJ2-7 and V is TRBV27; possibly TRBD1 for D (6 bases). The CDR3 is 14 amino acids. Looked up from germline, CDR1 is MNHEY and CDR2 is SMNVEV (reference sequence). The V end was cut by 7 bases, the J end by 3 bases, with 16 bases between. As DNA, the CDR3 is TGTGCCAGCAAACCACCGGGACACCACTACGAGCAGTACTTC. Its protein is CASKPPGHHYEQYF.

V is TRBV19 and J is TRBJ1-4; possibly TRBD1 for D (6 bases). The V end was cut by 1 base, the J end by 7 bases, with 10 bases between. The CDR3 totals 14 residues. Germline-derived CDR1 and CDR2 are LNHDA and SQIVND (reference sequence). The CDR3 loop reads CASSIARGSEKLFF. The CDR3 DNA reads as TGTGCCAGTAGTATAGCCAGGGGAAGTGAAAAACTGTTTTTT.

The chain is built from TRBV12-3 or TRBV12-4 and TRBJ2-5, with TRBD2 as a possible D gene (8 bases). Trimming removed 4 bases from V and 5 bases from J, with 11 bases in between. This CDR3 is 13 amino acids long. The CDR3: CASSSGGGETQYF. The CDR3 nucleotides are TGTGCCAGCAGTTCGGGAGGGGGCGAGACCCAGTACTTC.

J is TRBJ2-4 and V is TRBV9; 7 bases align to TRBD2. The CDR3 runs 16 residues. V gave up 0 bases and J gave up 7 bases; unmatched junction bases: 10. Germline V gene sequence: CDR1 SGDLS, CDR2 YYNGEE. The CDR3 DNA sequence: TGTGCCAGCAGCGTAGCAGTCGGAGCCGGGAGGAACATTCAGTACTTC. It codes for CASSVAVGAGRNIQYF.

Comments on this clone: The sample contains more than one DNA sequence encoding this CDR3. The chain links TRBV7-9 to TRBJ1-1; no clear D. The CDR3 consists of 15 residues. CDR1 SEHNR and CDR2 FQNEAQ come from the germline V gene (reference sequence). V dropped 2 bases and J dropped 0 bases, with 10 bases sitting between them. In nucleotides, the CDR3 is TGTGCCAGCAGCTTAAACCTGGGCATGAACACTGAAGCTTTCTTT. As protein: CASSLNLGMNTEAFF.